A single sample is the source of the 20 T cell receptor beta chains below, sequenced in a study of cytomegalovirus exposure and HLA in healthy donors. 13 Jbeta primers and 60 Vbeta primers were used for the PCR. TCRdb's copy holds only in-frame clones and misses some; the assay was immunoSEQ multiplex PCR. Of roughly 100,000 clones in the sample, roughly 80% were seen once. Sequencing used PBMCs. These receptors were collected from a man aged 40-49 years in good health and CMV-seronegative.

The CDR3, as DNA: TGTGCCAGCTCACCATCTACAGCGGGCTCTGGAAACACCATATATTTT. Translation: CASSPSTAGSGNTIYF. The chain joins TRBV18 to TRBJ1-3; D ambiguous. V lost 2 bases and J lost 0, with 11 bases in between. CDR1 is KGHSH, CDR2 LQKENI, per germline. The CDR3 has 16 residues.

This chain uses TRBV5-6 with TRBJ2-7; 9 nucleotides agree with TRBD1. This CDR3 contains 18 residues. Germline CDR1 and CDR2: SGHDT and YYEEEE. V was pared by 3 bases and J by 3 bases, with 16 bases of the junction left unmatched. CDR3 coding DNA: TGTGCCAGCAGCTCCGGGACAGGGTTACTTAGACGACTCTACGAGCAGTACTTC. Its translation is CASSSGTGLLRRLYEQYF.

V gene TRBV6-5 combines with J gene TRBJ2-1; TRBD1 matches 10 bases. The V gene end was trimmed by 0 bases and the J gene end by 6 bases; junction bases not matched to a gene: 5. The germline V gene encodes CDR1 MNHEY and CDR2 SVGAGI. The length of the CDR3 is 16 residues. The CDR3 DNA sequence: TGTGCCAGCAGTTACTCCGGGACAGGGGTTTCCAATGAGCAGTTCTTC. Residues: CASSYSGTGVSNEQFF.

The chain employs TRBV5-1 and TRBJ1-6, with 10 bases aligning to TRBD1. The length of the CDR3 is 16 residues. After removal of 0 bases from V and 7 bases from J, the junction contained 4 bases not matched to a gene. Germline lookup yields CDR1 SGHRS and CDR2 YFSETQ. The CDR3 DNA reads TGCGCCAGCAGCTTGGAGGGGACAGGGGAGAATTCACCCCTCCACTTT. Its protein is CASSLEGTGENSPLHF.

The chain combines TRBV5-6 with TRBJ1-2, with 9 bases that match TRBD1. The J segment lost 5 bases and the V segment lost 4 bases, leaving 3 bases of the junction unmatched. Germline V gene sequence: CDR1 SGHDT, CDR2 YYEEEE. This CDR3 has 13 amino acids. This CDR3 reads CASSGTGWYGYTF. As DNA, the CDR3 is TGTGCCAGCAGCGGGACAGGGTGGTATGGCTACACCTTC.

The genes are TRBV18 and TRBJ1-5; 7 nucleotides match TRBD1. The CDR3 extends over 15 amino acids. Per the germline V gene, CDR1 is KGHSH and CDR2 is LQKENI. After removal of 2 bases from V and 0 bases from J, the junction contained 1 base not matched to a gene. CDR3 nucleotides: TGTGCCAGCTCACCAACAGGGGATAGCAATCAGCCCCAGCATTTT. Translated: CASSPTGDSNQPQHF.

The V gene is TRBV2, the J gene TRBJ2-5, with D maybe TRBD1 (6 bases). The germline V and J ends were trimmed by 6 bases and 1 base, with 15 bases remaining between them. This CDR3 has 15 residues. Germline CDR1 reads SNHLY; CDR2 reads FYNNEI. CDR3 sequence: CASSIQGAGQETQYF. CDR3 coding DNA: TGTGCCAGCAGCATACAGGGAGCTGGCCAAGAGACCCAGTACTTC.

The sample holds a few counts of this clone. This rearrangement joins TRBV5-4 to TRBJ2-1; 11 nucleotides agree with TRBD2. Trimming at V came to 2 bases and at J to 10 bases, leaving 8 bases not matched to a gene. From germline, CDR1 is SGHNT and CDR2 YYREEE (reference sequence). The CDR3 covers 15 residues. CDR3 residues: CASSFLTSGAPEQFF. Here the CDR3 DNA reads TGTGCCAGCAGCTTCTTGACTAGCGGGGCCCCCGAGCAGTTCTTC.

This clone was counted between two and nine times. The J gene is TRBJ2-1, the V gene TRBV2; no definite D call. Trimming pared 2 bases from V and 7 bases from J, leaving 6 bases between. CDR3 length equals 12 residues. The germline V gene has CDR1 SNHLY and CDR2 FYNNEI. CDR3 in amino acids: CASSETRNEQFF. The CDR3 nucleotides read TGTGCCAGCAGTGAAACGAGGAATGAGCAGTTCTTC.

Regarding this clone: The sample holds other DNA sequences that translate to the same CDR3. The genes are TRBV5-1 and TRBJ2-3; 7 positions match TRBD2. Trimming removed 1 base from V and 3 bases from J; junction bases left unmatched: 2. Germline V gene sequence: CDR1 SGHRS, CDR2 YFSETQ. The CDR3 has 14 amino acids. CDR3 sequence reads: CASSLWGGTDTQYF. CDR3 DNA: TGCGCCAGCAGCTTGTGGGGGGGTACAGATACGCAGTATTTT.

V is TRBV2 and J is TRBJ1-1; D possibly corresponds to TRBD1 (5 bases). Germline V gene lookup returns CDR1 SNHLY and CDR2 FYNNEI. The CDR3 extends over 16 amino acids. V gave up 4 bases and J gave up 0 bases, with 15 bases separating them. The CDR3 nucleotides read TGTGCCAGCAGTGGGATAATGGGGCCGATGAACACTGAAGCTTTCTTT. Translating it yields CASSGIMGPMNTEAFF.

V and J are TRBV7-2 and TRBJ2-5; no reliable D call. V was clipped by 1 base and J by 5 bases, with 11 bases between them. In germline, CDR1 is SGHTA, CDR2 FQGNSA. This CDR3 is built from 14 residues. In nucleotides, the CDR3 is TGTGCCAGCAGCTTAGATCCTAGTACCGAGACCCAGTACTTC. Translated: CASSLDPSTETQYF.

V is TRBV27 and J is TRBJ1-2; maybe TRBD1 (6 bases). Germline loops: CDR1 MNHEY, CDR2 SMNVEV (reference sequence). The CDR3 loop spans 13 amino acids. V dropped 5 bases and J dropped 2 bases, with 9 bases sitting between them. CDR3 DNA: TGTGCCAGCAGTAGGGGGGGCAACTATGGCTACACCTTC. This codes for CASSRGGNYGYTF.

The chain joins TRBV15 to TRBJ2-3; TRBD1 matches 12 bases. The CDR3 is 14 residues long. CDR1 LNHNV and CDR2 YYDKDF come from the germline V gene (reference sequence). The V and J ends lost 8 bases and 4 bases, in that order; junction bases with no gene match: 4. The CDR3 loop reads CATEGTGGPDTQYF. In nucleotides, the CDR3 is TGTGCCACCGAGGGGACAGGGGGCCCAGATACGCAGTATTTT.

This sequence joins TRBV6-1 and TRBJ2-7, with 8 bases that match TRBD1. V lost 7 bases to trimming and J lost 7 bases; unmatched junction nucleotides: 6. This CDR3 comprises 12 residues. Germline lookup yields CDR1 MNHNS and CDR2 SASEGT. This CDR3 is CASISQGGEQYF. As DNA, the CDR3 is TGTGCCAGCATTTCACAGGGGGGAGAGCAGTACTTC.

The chain carries TRBV29-1 and TRBJ1-2; TRBD1 aligns across 7 bases. Germline V gene data show CDR1 as SQVTM and CDR2 as ANQGSEA. This CDR3 spans 12 amino acids. The junction had 6 bases not matched to a gene; V was cut back by 6 bases and J by 5 bases. The CDR3 loop reads CSVYRGGYGYTF. For the CDR3, the DNA is TGCAGCGTCTACAGGGGCGGTTATGGCTACACCTTC.

The chain recombines TRBV28 with TRBJ1-1; D not certain. Germline V lookup: CDR1 MDHEN, CDR2 SYDVKM. The CDR3 length is 13 residues. The V end lost 6 bases, the J end lost 0 bases, and 8 bases lay between the germline ends. CDR3 protein: CASRILMNTEAFF. The CDR3 DNA sequence: TGTGCCAGCAGAATCCTTATGAACACTGAAGCTTTCTTT.

Worth noting for this clone: An end of the junction differs from the germline gene, which may be a read error. The rearrangement joins TRBV7-6 to TRBJ2-2, with TRBD2 matching 9 bases. CDR3 length: 18 residues. The germline CDR1 and CDR2 sequences are SGHVS and FNYEAQ. The DNA of the CDR3 is TGTGCCAGCAGATTAGACCTAGCGGGGCCCGGGGGGACCGGGGAGCTGTTTTTT. This encodes CASRLDLAGPGGTGELFF.

This clone was counted only a few times. This sequence joins TRBV6-1 and TRBJ1-1; TRBD1 aligns across 8 bases. V lost 3 bases, J lost 3 bases, and 9 bases stayed unmatched. The V gene's germline CDR1 is MNHNS and CDR2 SASEGT. CDR3 length: 16 residues. The CDR3 loop reads CASSEAGGRLYTEAFF. For the CDR3, the DNA is TGTGCCAGCAGTGAGGCAGGGGGCCGGTTGTACACTGAAGCTTTCTTT.

This clone is judged medium-sized. CDR3 in DNA: TGTGCCAGCAGAGGGACAGACGAAGCTTTCTTT. Amino acid sequence: CASRGTDEAFF. The chain couples TRBV2 to TRBJ1-1, with 7 bases identical to TRBD1. V lost 6 bases to trimming and J lost 8 bases; unmatched junction nucleotides: 3. Germline CDR1 is SNHLY and CDR2 is FYNNEI. The CDR3 extends over 11 amino acids.